This T cell receptor beta chain originates from a study of blood T cells in healthy people across ages. A word on this clonotype: It may be a read error: a sequence one base away is much more abundant. The conserved phenylalanine or tryptophan normally closing the CDR3 is absent here, so this likely arose from a read error.

A second roughly 7 to 12 cycle PCR used barcoded and J-beta primers. Via MiXCR, TCRdb re-called the 5' RACE reads, giving one row per CDR3 protein. The sample lists 800,000 to 950,000 distinct CDR3 sequences; approximately 35% were seen once. Material: blood. This TCR was sampled from a young man in good health.

The CDR3 sequence: CSVDRLASYNEQFV. CDR3 DNA sequence: TGCAGCGTTGATCGACTAGCGAGCTACAATGAGCAGTTCGTC. The chain has TRBV29-1 and TRBJ2-1, with 8 bases that match TRBD2. This CDR3 spans 14 amino acids. The germline V gene encodes CDR1 SQVTM and CDR2 ANQGSEA. With V trimmed by 3 bases and J by 3 bases, 4 bases remained unmatched.